This T cell receptor (beta chain) stems from a study of graft-versus-host responses after intestinal transplantation listed by TCRdb under 2021. For the study in its entirety: Recipients received multivisceral, liver-intestinal, or isolated intestinal transplants. Of the 20 to 30 intestinal transplant recipients enrolled in the cohort, one of whom was a retransplant, a few patients without pretransplant specimens were excluded. Anti-thymocyte globulin induction was given to all recipients, followed by maintenance tacrolimus and steroids for approximately three years. Graft-versus-host and host-versus-graft alloreactive T cell clones were tracked in the graft, circulation and bone marrow after intestinal transplantation using bulk TCR-beta CDR3 sequencing. Alloreactive clones were identified by sequencing pre-transplant mixed lymphocyte reaction products and comparing them with unstimulated pre-transplant donor and recipient T cells. Rather than being sequenced by the commercial service, samples from a few later patients were sequenced in-house on an Illumina MiSeq and processed with MiXCR. A peak of at least 4% donor T cells among recipient peripheral blood mononuclear cells was the definition used for donor T cell macrochimerism.

Findings and caveats that apply to the study as a whole: Early after transplant, peak levels of circulating GvH clones were found to be associated with declines in HvG clones. High GvH to HvG T cell clonal ratios were observed in the allografts of patients with donor T cell macrochimerism. GvH clones turned up in recipient bone marrow, with some appearing earlier in ileal mucosa or blood, a pattern consistent with an intestinal mucosal origin. The relatively low number and heterogeneity of intestinal transplant patients limited the conclusions.

A distance of 16 bases separates the germline ends of V and J, which lose 8 bases and 5 bases respectively. The germline V gene encodes CDR1 SQVTM and CDR2 ANQGSEA. Taken from cysteine to phenylalanine, the CDR3 has 13 residues. The DNA shown is the 39-base CDR3, in frame from base 1. The library was built by means of the immunoSEQ multiplex PCR assay. For most patients, high-throughput TCR-beta CDR3 sequencing of genomic DNA was performed by Adaptive Biotechnologies. The original pipeline was this. TCR sequencing data for some 19 patients were retrieved from Adaptive's ImmunoSEQ software; three other patients were processed with MiXCR and VDJtools. CDR3 nucleotide sequences shared between donor and recipient were removed because their origin could not be assigned. To count as alloreactive, a clone needed at least 2-fold expansion over unstimulated cells and a minimum CFSE-low frequency of 0.002% (template counts) or 0.001% (read counts). Mappable clones were those detected in sequenced pre-transplant spleen, lymph node, or MLR CFSE-low populations of the donor or recipient. Cumulative frequency of alloreactive clones was calculated as a percentage of all sequences weighted by copy number. This is the immuneACCESS table as TCRdb keeps it, with only in-frame sequences that have V and J called. A part of the clones is gone; compared with another copy, unresolved V genes explain less than half, and the rest is unexplained. V, J and clone size were drawn from that table, and D and trimming were deduced from the DNA. This sample has around 20,000 clones in its table, and around 78% of those were observed once. The ten most abundant clones make up under 4% of the sample.

This clone was counted a few times. This clone's antigen is unknown. The input lacks base qualities; no much larger clone sits a single base away. Dithiothreitol, EDTA incubations and collagenase D digestion were used to isolate intraepithelial and lamina propria lymphocytes from graft specimens. Bulk TCR-beta sequencing was performed on serial intestinal graft biopsy specimens collected as late as 600 days after transplant. Material: ileum tissue, obtained 12 days after intestinal transplant. The source of this sequence is a human patient who received an intestinal transplant, so some T cells may come from the graft donor. The rearrangement combines TRBV29-1 with TRBJ2-4, with a tentative D gene TRBD1 over 7 matching bases. The sequence in DNA is TGCAGCATATCGCGGGACAGCCAAAACATTCAGTACTTC. It is translated as CSISRDSQNIQYF.